Listed below are T cell receptor beta chains from one sample, sequenced in a study of CD8 T cells in ankylosing spondylitis. Via MiXCR, TCRdb re-called the 5' RACE reads, giving one row per CDR3 protein. The top ten hold under 4.5% of the sample, which has around 490,000 distinct CDR3 sequences, roughly 5.2% seen once. The sample comprised blood, either unsorted or a sorted T cell fraction (not recorded which). The receptor source for this set is a male donor with ankylosing spondylitis. The CDR3 runs from the conserved cysteine through the conserved F or W. The D gene is left open where the match is weak. Clone size is shown for a subset of rows, as once, few, many or a class of expanded clone.

D gene	V gene	clone size	J gene	CDR3 protein	CDR3 DNA
NA	TRBV6-2/TRBV6-3	many	TRBJ1-5	CASTKERQPQHF	TGTGCCAGCACCAAGGAACGGCAGCCCCAGCATTTT
NA	TRBV11-2	many	TRBJ1-1	CASSLDNLGIGTEAFF	TGTGCCAGCAGCTTAGATAATCTGGGAATCGGCACTGAAGCTTTCTTT
NA	TRBV7-9	few	TRBJ2-1	CASTGLMNEQFF	TGTGCCAGCACCGGACTAATGAATGAGCAGTTCTTC
NA	TRBV2	few	TRBJ2-3	CASSPRISLVTDTQYF	TGTGCCAGCAGTCCCCGGATATCCCTTGTCACAGATACGCAGTATTTT
TRBD1	TRBV9	many	TRBJ1-2	CASSAGDSTNYGYTF	TGTGCCAGCAGCGCCGGGGACAGCACTAACTATGGCTACACCTTC
TRBD2	TRBV20-1	few	TRBJ2-2	CCARDPRTSGKGGELFF	TGCTGTGCTAGAGATCCTAGGACTAGCGGGAAAGGGGGGGAGCTGTTTTTT
NA	TRBV6-2/TRBV6-3	many	TRBJ2-5	CASTTRTAGTQYF	TGTGCCAGCACCACGAGGACGGCGGGGACCCAGTACTTC
NA	TRBV7-2	many	TRBJ1-3	CASSNRVGSSGNTIYF	TGTGCCAGCAGCAACAGGGTCGGTTCTTCTGGAAACACCATATATTTT
TRBD2	TRBV28	few	TRBJ2-3	CASSPAGAADTQYF	TGTGCCAGCAGCCCAGCGGGAGCGGCAGATACGCAGTATTTT
NA	TRBV5-6	NA	TRBJ2-5	CASTVRGPWETQYF	TGTGCCAGCACCGTCAGAGGTCCCTGGGAGACCCAGTACTTC
TRBD2	TRBV13	NA	TRBJ2-7	CASSLRGLAGASYEQYF	TGTGCCAGCAGCTTAAGAGGACTAGCGGGAGCCTCCTACGAGCAGTACTTC
NA	TRBV27	many	TRBJ2-7	CASSLSTVGEQYF	TGTGCCAGCAGTTTATCAACGGTCGGCGAGCAGTACTTC
TRBD1	TRBV12-3/TRBV12-4	many	TRBJ1-2	CASSLDRGRLGYTF	TGTGCCAGCAGTTTGGACAGGGGGAGGCTTGGCTACACCTTC
NA	TRBV27	many	TRBJ1-4	CASSLRATSLNEKLFF	TGTGCCAGCAGTTTAAGGGCGACAAGCCTTAATGAAAAACTGTTTTTT
TRBD2	TRBV28	many	TRBJ2-1	CASSPRTRSGGLFF	TGTGCCAGCAGTCCCCGCACCCGTAGCGGGGGGTTGTTCTTC
NA	TRBV13	many	TRBJ1-1	CASSCGTSTCTEAFF	TGTGCCAGCAGCTGTGGGACATCCACGTGCACTGAAGCTTTCTTT
NA	TRBV7-2	many	TRBJ2-1	CASSPREMGEQFF	TGTGCCAGCAGCCCGAGAGAGATGGGTGAGCAGTTCTTC
NA	TRBV7-7	many	TRBJ1-1	CASSRDLDGEAFF	TGTGCTAGCAGCCGGGACTTGGACGGTGAAGCTTTCTTT